This T cell receptor beta chain derives from a study of T cells in Graves' hyperthyroidism and ophthalmopathy. General study results and limits: Stable hyperthyroidism was told apart from ophthalmopathy by a model built on 13 V-J features.

Clinical symptoms, serum thyroxine, TRAb, thyroid ultrasound and orbital computed tomography informed diagnoses. Fresh peripheral blood, about 10 ml of it, supplied the PBMCs. The CDR3 totals 18 residues. V shed 3 bases and J 5 bases; nucleotides not matched to a gene: 18. Germline V gives CDR1 SGHRS, CDR2 YFSETQ. RNA transcripts yielded amplified TCR beta CDR3 regions. An initial round of RT-PCR targeting the TCR CDR3 relied on the HTBI primer set. A single record per CDR3 protein comes from TCRdb applying MiXCR to the multiplex PCR reads. The sample records 350,000 to 400,000 distinct CDR3 sequences, 14% to 15% being singletons. This clonotype was observed a few times. Its antigen is still unknown.

This TCR was recovered from a woman aged 25 to 39 with Graves' hyperthyroidism. The sequencing sample was made of blood. This chain uses TRBV5-1 with TRBJ2-3; TRBD2 matches 7 bases. The CDR3 DNA sequence: TGCGCCAGCAGCTCGCCACCGGGGAGGGCCGGCGGGGGAGATACGCAGTATTTT. Amino acids: CASSSPPGRAGGGDTQYF.